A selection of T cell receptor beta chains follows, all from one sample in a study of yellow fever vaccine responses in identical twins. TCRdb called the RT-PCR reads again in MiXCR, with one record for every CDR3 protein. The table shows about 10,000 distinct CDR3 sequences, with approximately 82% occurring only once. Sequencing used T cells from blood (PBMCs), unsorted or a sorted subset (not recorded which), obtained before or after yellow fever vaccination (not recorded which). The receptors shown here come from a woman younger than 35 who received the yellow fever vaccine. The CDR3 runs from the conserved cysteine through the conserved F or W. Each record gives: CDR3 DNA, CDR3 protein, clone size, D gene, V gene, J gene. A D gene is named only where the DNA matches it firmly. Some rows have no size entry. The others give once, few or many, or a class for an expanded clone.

TGCGCCAGCAGCCAAGATCGGGCCACAGATACGCAGTATTTT,CASSQDRATDTQYF,NA,NA,TRBV4-1,TRBJ2-3
TGTGCCAGCAGTTACTGGACAGGGGGAACTGAAGCTTTCTTT,CASSYWTGGTEAFF,NA,TRBD1,TRBV6-2/TRBV6-3,TRBJ1-1
TGCGCCAGCAGCCCGCGACTATCCTCACAAGAGACCCAGTACTTC,CASSPRLSSQETQYF,NA,NA,TRBV4-3,TRBJ2-5
TGTGCCACCAGCTCCCGGGACAGGGGCCAAGAGACCCAGTACTTC,CATSSRDRGQETQYF,NA,TRBD1,TRBV15,TRBJ2-5
TGTGCCAGCAGCCGCCTCGGGGTGGGAACTGAAGCTTTCTTT,CASSRLGVGTEAFF,NA,NA,TRBV7-3,TRBJ1-1
TGTGCCAGCAGTGAGTCCCAAATAGCCAAAAACATTCAGTACTTC,CASSESQIAKNIQYF,NA,NA,TRBV2,TRBJ2-4
TGCAGTGCCAAGAAGACTAGCGGTTCCAATGAGCAGTTCTTC,CSAKKTSGSNEQFF,NA,TRBD2,TRBV20-1,TRBJ2-1
TGTGCCAGCAACGAGGGGGGAATGGGCTACGAGCAGTACTTC,CASNEGGMGYEQYF,NA,NA,TRBV9,TRBJ2-7
TGTGCCAGCAGTTTTTCAGACAGATCAAACATTCAGTACTTC,CASSFSDRSNIQYF,NA,NA,TRBV28,TRBJ2-4
TGTGCCAGCAGTTTCGGCGATAGCTCCTACGAGCAGTACTTC,CASSFGDSSYEQYF,NA,NA,TRBV6-5,TRBJ2-7
TGTGCCAGCAGGTACCTCGAAGGGTGGACTGAAGCTTTCTTT,CASRYLEGWTEAFF,NA,NA,TRBV2,TRBJ1-1
TGCGCCAGCAGCTTGTCAGGGGGAGAGGGCTACACCTTC,CASSLSGGEGYTF,NA,TRBD1,TRBV5-1,TRBJ1-2
TGTGCCAGCAAGGAGAATAATTCACCCCTCCACTTT,CASKENNSPLHF,NA,NA,TRBV2,TRBJ1-6
TGCAGTGCTATACCCCCGGCGAACACTGAAGCTTTCTTT,CSAIPPANTEAFF,NA,NA,TRBV20-1,TRBJ1-1
TGTGCCAGCTCACTGCTAACCCGGGACAGGGGTAACGAAAAACTGTTTTTT,CASSLLTRDRGNEKLFF,NA,TRBD1,TRBV18,TRBJ1-4
TGTGCCATCAGTGAGTCAGGCAGGGCAAACACCGGGGAGCTGTTTTTT,CAISESGRANTGELFF,NA,NA,TRBV10-3,TRBJ2-2
TGTGCCAGCAGTGAAGGGCAGCCTATGAACACTGAAGCTTTCTTT,CASSEGQPMNTEAFF,NA,NA,TRBV6-1,TRBJ1-1
TGTGCCAGCAGCAGCGGAAGGGGAGCAACTAATGAAAAACTGTTTTTT,CASSSGRGATNEKLFF,NA,NA,TRBV5-4,TRBJ1-4
TGTGCCAGCAGTTTCGCCCGATCCGGTACCGGGGAGCTGTTTTTT,CASSFARSGTGELFF,NA,NA,TRBV28,TRBJ2-2
TGTGCCAGCAGTGTTGCGGGAGGGCCGGGGGACAATGAGCAGTTCTTC,CASSVAGGPGDNEQFF,once,TRBD2,TRBV2,TRBJ2-1
TGTGCCAGCAGCTTAGGGTCGGGGAGAGAGACCCAGTACTTC,CASSLGSGRETQYF,NA,NA,TRBV7-9,TRBJ2-5
TGTGCCAGCAGCTTACTTGCGGGACTAGCCTCCTACAATGAGCAGTTCTTC,CASSLLAGLASYNEQFF,once,TRBD2,TRBV11-3,TRBJ2-1